The 18 T cell receptor beta chains listed next were all sequenced from one sample in a study of blood T cell repertoires in COVID-19. Measured with immunoSEQ multiplex PCR; TCRdb has only the in-frame clones, and not every one. The sample lists around 220,000 clones; about 82% were seen once. The sequencing sample was made of peripheral blood. The receptor set was obtained from an elderly woman with acute or convalescent COVID-19.

As DNA, the CDR3 is TGTGCCATCAGTGCAACGGGGAAGGACTATGGCTACACCTTC. Residues: CAISATGKDYGYTF. This rearrangement joins TRBV10-3 to TRBJ1-2; unclear D gene. The germline V gene has CDR1 ENHRY and CDR2 SYGVKD. The CDR3 extends over 14 amino acids. The V gene lost 4 bases and the J gene lost 3 bases, with 12 bases spanning the gap.

The J gene is TRBJ2-1, the V gene TRBV5-8; 8 bases line up with TRBD2. Per germline, CDR1 SGHTS and CDR2 YDEGEE. The CDR3 runs to 17 residues. The J segment lost 2 bases and the V segment lost 3 bases, leaving 10 bases of the junction unmatched. CDR3 nucleotide sequence: TGTGCCAGCAGCTCTTTTAGCGGGGACCACACCTACAATGAGCAGTTCTTC. Translating it yields CASSSFSGDHTYNEQFF. The complete variable domain, with remaining parts taken from reference TRBV5-8 and TRBJ2-1, reads EAGVTQSPTHLIKTRGQQATLRCSPISGHTSVYWYQQALGLGLQFLLWYDEGEERNRGNFPPRFSGRQFPNYSSELNVNALELEDSALYLCASSSFSGDHTYNEQFFGPGTRLTVL.

A single count supports this clone. CDR3 residues: CASSLVTGHPATNEKLFF. The CDR3 DNA is TGCGCCAGCAGCTTGGTTACAGGGCACCCTGCAACTAATGAAAAACTGTTTTTT. This chain links TRBV5-1 with TRBJ1-4, with D perhaps TRBD1 (6 bases). V shed 0 bases and J shed 0 bases, with 15 bases lying between them. This CDR3 region has 18 residues. Germline assignment: CDR1 SGHRS and CDR2 YFSETQ.

The chain links TRBV5-4 to TRBJ1-2; D is undetermined. Trimming stripped 0 bases from V and 2 bases from J, with 5 bases between. Germline assignment: CDR1 SGHNT and CDR2 YYREEE (reference sequence). This CDR3 region has 13 residues. This CDR3 reads CASSLDSNYGYTF. The DNA of the CDR3 is TGTGCCAGCAGCTTGGACAGCAACTATGGCTACACCTTC.

The CDR3 loop reads CASSIGQGDGYTF. CDR3 coding DNA: TGTGCCAGTAGTATAGGACAGGGCGATGGCTACACCTTC. The V gene is TRBV19, the J gene TRBJ1-2, with TRBD1 identical over 7 bases. Germline CDR1 and CDR2: LNHDA and SQIVND (reference sequence). J was trimmed by 6 bases and V by 1 base; bases with no gene match: 2. This CDR3 comprises 13 residues.

This chain uses TRBV19 with TRBJ1-6; 7 nucleotides align to TRBD1. Trimming at V came to 5 bases and at J to 0 bases, leaving 10 bases not matched to a gene. CDR3 length: 18 residues. The germline V gene has CDR1 LNHDA and CDR2 SQIVND (reference sequence). CDR3 nucleotides: TGTGCCAGTAGTCCCCGACAGGGCACGAGCTCCTATAATTCACCCCTCCACTTT. Its translation is CASSPRQGTSSYNSPLHF.

CDR3 DNA: TGCGCCAGCAGCTTCGGCGACGTAGGCCTAGCGGGAGGGTGGGAGACCCAGTACTTC. It yields the protein CASSFGDVGLAGGWETQYF. V gene TRBV5-1 combines with J gene TRBJ2-5, with TRBD2 matching over 12 bases. Germline loops: CDR1 SGHRS, CDR2 YFSETQ. CDR3 length: 19 amino acids. V was clipped by 2 bases and J by 5 bases; unmatched bases: 16.

There are many counts of this clone. The chain recombines TRBV7-8 with TRBJ2-1; the match to TRBD2 covers 7 bases. Germline V gene data show CDR1 as SGHVS and CDR2 as FQNEAQ. Trimming cost V 1 base and J 0 bases; bases outside gene matches: 9. The CDR3 runs to 18 residues. The CDR3 DNA is TGTGCCAGCAGCTTAGAAGGCGGGAGCCTTAGCTCCTACAATGAGCAGTTCTTC. The encoded protein is CASSLEGGSLSSYNEQFF.

This clone has only a few counts. The sample holds other DNA sequences that translate to the same CDR3. This chain's CDR3 is CASSVGGGTYEQYF. The CDR3 nucleotides read TGTGCCAGCAGCGTAGGCGGGGGCACCTACGAGCAGTACTTC. The chain employs TRBV9 and TRBJ2-7; maybe TRBD2 (7 bases). Germline V gives CDR1 SGDLS, CDR2 YYNGEE. V shed 0 bases and J shed 2 bases, with 9 bases lying between them. The CDR3 length is 14 residues.

This clone was detected once. One end of the junction varies from germline; a read error may be responsible. V gene TRBV7-7 combines with J gene TRBJ2-1; 16 bases line up with TRBD2. This CDR3 contains 16 residues. Per germline, CDR1 SSHAT and CDR2 FNYEAQ (reference sequence). The CDR3 protein is CASSPGLAGGTDEQFF. The CDR3 DNA is TGTGCTAGCAGCCCGGGACTAGCGGGAGGGACGGATGAGCAGTTCTTC.

The V gene is TRBV6-5, the J gene TRBJ2-4; TRBD1 aligns across 7 bases. The CDR3 loop spans 14 amino acids. The V and J ends lost 6 bases and 5 bases, in that order; junction bases with no gene match: 7. Germline CDR1 and CDR2: MNHEY and SVGAGI. CDR3: CASSRGDRENIQYF. The CDR3 DNA reads as TGTGCCAGCAGCAGAGGGGACAGAGAAAACATTCAGTACTTC.

V gene TRBV9 combines with J gene TRBJ2-2; 7 nucleotides agree with TRBD1. The V gene's germline CDR1 is SGDLS and CDR2 YYNGEE. The CDR3 covers 15 residues. V lost 1 base to trimming and J lost 1 base; unmatched junction nucleotides: 1. The CDR3, as DNA: TGTGCCAGCAGCGTAAGGGGGCGGAACACCGGGGAGCTGTTTTTT. Translation gives CASSVRGRNTGELFF.

The V gene is TRBV10-3, the J gene TRBJ2-5; 9 positions match TRBD1. CDR1 is ENHRY, CDR2 SYGVKD, per germline. The trim removed 4 bases at V and 5 bases at J, leaving 5 bases unmatched. The CDR3 has 14 residues. DNA of the CDR3: TGTGCCATCAGTGCGGGACAGGGACGGGAGACCCAGTACTTC. Its protein is CAISAGQGRETQYF.

The genes are TRBV4-3 and TRBJ2-1; D gene unclear. V was shortened by 2 bases and J by 0 bases, with 14 bases between the two germline ends. From germline, CDR1 is LGHNA and CDR2 YSLEER. CDR3 length: 17 amino acids. The CDR3 nucleotides read TGCGCCAGCAGCCAAATCCCATCCATGAGCTCCTACAATGAGCAGTTCTTC. It is translated as CASSQIPSMSSYNEQFF.

This chain links TRBV6-5 with TRBJ2-3; 8 bases are a match to TRBD2. Germline assignment: CDR1 MNHEY and CDR2 SVGAGI. The ends lost 4 bases at V and 5 bases at J; junction bases unmatched: 8. This CDR3 has 15 residues. The DNA of the CDR3 is TGTGCCAGCAGTTTTTTGCGGGGGGACCTAGATACGCAGTATTTT. This translates into CASSFLRGDLDTQYF.

The V call is TRBV28, the J call TRBJ1-4, with D possibly being TRBD1 (5 bases). Deletions cut 8 bases from V and 2 bases from J, with 12 bases between. Per germline, CDR1 MDHEN and CDR2 SYDVKM. The CDR3 spans 14 residues. The CDR3 DNA follows: TGTGCCAGCGGGTTACAGGCTACTAATGAAAAACTGTTTTTT. Encoded protein: CASGLQATNEKLFF.

The J gene is TRBJ1-2, the V gene TRBV4-3, with TRBD1 matching 7 bases. The V gene's germline CDR1 is LGHNA and CDR2 YSLEER. V was clipped by 3 bases and J by 4 bases; unmatched bases: 5. This CDR3 is built from 14 residues. CDR3 sequence (DNA): TGCGCCAGCAGCCAGGGACAGAGTTCCTATGGCTACACCTTC. Translating it yields CASSQGQSSYGYTF.

Concerning this clone itself: The same CDR3 also results from other DNA sequences found in this sample. The CDR3 DNA is TGTGCCAGCAGCTTAGGACTAGCTGCCGATACGCAGTATTTT. Protein: CASSLGLAADTQYF. The chain links TRBV11-3 to TRBJ2-3; 7 bases are shared with TRBD2. There are 14 residues in the CDR3. The V and J ends lost 1 base and 6 bases, in that order; junction bases with no gene match: 4. The germline CDR1 and CDR2 sequences are SGHNT and YENEEA.